This T cell receptor beta chain was identified in a study of T cell repertoires in aging, cancer and after chemotherapy. Study-level results: These repertoire data do not allow conclusions about immunological memory after chemotherapy. Age-matched healthy donors had significantly more diverse, less clonal blood TCR repertoires than untreated cancer patients.

Points on this clonotype: What it recognizes is unknown.

V lost 6 bases and J 7 bases, leaving 10 bases between the germline ends. CDR3 size: 13 residues. Amplification of TCR beta used genomic DNA extracted from peripheral blood. A mixed TRB-A/B primer pool amplified rearranged TRB by multiplex touch-down PCR. From the multiplex PCR reads, TCRdb called clonotypes with MiXCR, one entry per CDR3 protein. This table holds approximately 20,000 distinct CDR3 sequences, about 37% found once. The V call is TRBV12-3 or TRBV12-4, the J call TRBJ1-6; D is possibly TRBD1 (6 bases). Material: blood. This TCR derives from a human donor with a solid tumor. In DNA, the CDR3 is TGTGCCAGCAGCTTACAGGGAAATTCACCCCTCCACTTT. Translated, it gives CASSLQGNSPLHF.